This is a list of T cell receptor beta chains from one sample in a study of cytomegalovirus exposure and HLA in healthy donors. Clones were sequenced by immunoSEQ multiplex PCR, and TCRdb holds only the in-frame ones, with some missing. Of some 180,000 clones in the sample, nearly 80% were seen once. Sequenced material: PBMCs. All receptors derive from a female donor in good health and CMV-seronegative. Each CDR3 is given with its conserved first and last residue. A D gene is named only where the DNA matches it firmly. Part of the rows lack a size; the others show once, few, many or a class for expanded clones.

j_call v_call d_call clone_size cdr3_aa cdr3_nt
TRBJ2-7 TRBV5-1 NA NA CASSLGRDTYEQYF TGCGCCAGCAGCTTGGGCCGGGACACCTACGAGCAGTACTTC
TRBJ1-1 TRBV6-5 TRBD1 NA CASSTQQGGNTEAFF TGTGCCAGCAGTACCCAACAGGGGGGGAACACTGAAGCTTTCTTT
TRBJ1-1 TRBV5-4 NA NA CASSWGAGAPEAFF TGTGCCAGCAGCTGGGGGGCGGGGGCCCCTGAAGCTTTCTTT
TRBJ2-7 TRBV7-6 TRBD1 NA CASSSPGQGVYEQYF TGTGCCAGCAGCTCCCCGGGACAGGGGGTCTACGAGCAGTACTTC
TRBJ1-1 TRBV4-1 TRBD1 once CASSQGGDRADMNTEAFF TGCGCCAGCAGCCAAGGTGGGGACAGGGCAGACATGAACACTGAAGCTTTCTTT
TRBJ1-2 TRBV7-8 NA NA CASSLRGPPGYGYTF TGTGCCAGCAGCTTAAGAGGGCCTCCCGGCTATGGCTACACCTTC
TRBJ1-1 TRBV28 NA NA CASGKRGFTEAFF TGTGCCAGCGGGAAAAGGGGGTTCACTGAAGCTTTCTTT
TRBJ1-2 TRBV7-9 TRBD1 few CASSPGQGTNYGYTF TGTGCCAGCAGCCCAGGACAGGGGACCAACTATGGCTACACCTTC
TRBJ2-4 TRBV7-9 NA NA CASSLALATNGRNIQYF TGTGCCAGCAGCTTAGCTCTCGCGACTAACGGTAGAAACATTCAGTACTTC
TRBJ2-7 TRBV6-1 NA NA CASSESAGTHEQYF TGTGCCAGCAGTGAATCGGCAGGCACCCACGAGCAGTACTTC
TRBJ2-3 TRBV28 NA NA CACSFRASTDTQYF TGTGCCTGCTCTTTCAGGGCGAGCACAGATACGCAGTATTTT
TRBJ2-5 TRBV29-1 NA NA CSVDRAEGETQYF TGCAGCGTTGACAGGGCTGAAGGAGAGACCCAGTACTTC
TRBJ1-2 TRBV2 TRBD1 once CASSARGGQGSGYTF TGTGCCAGCAGTGCTAGGGGAGGACAGGGCTCTGGCTACACCTTC
TRBJ2-1 TRBV2 NA NA CASSEANQGNEQFF TGTGCCAGCAGTGAAGCGAACCAGGGGAATGAGCAGTTCTTC
TRBJ2-7 TRBV27 TRBD1 NA CASSSAGQGHYEQYF TGTGCCAGCAGTTCAGCAGGACAGGGTCACTACGAGCAGTACTTC
TRBJ1-6 TRBV19 NA NA CASSSRSSPLHF TGTGCCAGTAGCTCCCGCAGTTCACCCCTCCACTTT
TRBJ2-7 TRBV10-3 TRBD1 NA CAISEPGQGGSYEQYF TGTGCCATCAGTGAGCCGGGACAGGGGGGTTCCTACGAGCAGTACTTC
TRBJ1-5 TRBV19 TRBD1 NA CASRIQGQPLLFSNQPQHF TGTGCCAGTAGGATACAGGGACAGCCTCTACTCTTTAGCAATCAGCCCCAGCATTTT
TRBJ2-5 TRBV5-6 NA few CASSAGYLKTQYF TGTGCCAGCAGCGCAGGGTATCTAAAGACCCAGTACTTC
TRBJ2-2 TRBV29-1 NA few CSVEGQQGVELFF TGCAGCGTTGAAGGTCAACAGGGTGTGGAGCTGTTTTTT
TRBJ2-1 TRBV28 TRBD2 NA CASHRWGTTYNEQFF TGTGCCAGTCATCGTTGGGGGACTACCTACAATGAGCAGTTCTTC
TRBJ2-7 TRBV5-1 TRBD1 NA CASSDRGRGSYEQYF TGCGCCAGCAGCGACAGGGGGCGGGGATCCTACGAGCAGTACTTC
TRBJ2-2 TRBV6-5 NA NA CASRPTFATGELFF TGTGCCAGCAGACCCACTTTCGCGACCGGGGAGCTGTTTTTT
TRBJ2-5 TRBV7-8 TRBD1 NA CASSSIRQGFWEQYF TGTGCCAGCAGCTCCATTCGACAGGGCTTTTGGGAGCAGTACTTC
TRBJ2-1 TRBV6-5 TRBD2 few CASRNSGSILDEQFF TGTGCCAGCAGGAATAGCGGGAGCATTTTGGATGAGCAGTTCTTC
TRBJ1-1 TRBV19 TRBD1 NA CASSRDRAYGDTEAFF TGTGCCAGTAGTCGGGACAGGGCTTACGGGGACACTGAAGCTTTCTTT
TRBJ2-3 TRBV5-4 NA NA CASREGGAGSVDTQYF TGTGCCAGCAGAGAGGGGGGGGCGGGGTCCGTAGATACGCAGTATTTT